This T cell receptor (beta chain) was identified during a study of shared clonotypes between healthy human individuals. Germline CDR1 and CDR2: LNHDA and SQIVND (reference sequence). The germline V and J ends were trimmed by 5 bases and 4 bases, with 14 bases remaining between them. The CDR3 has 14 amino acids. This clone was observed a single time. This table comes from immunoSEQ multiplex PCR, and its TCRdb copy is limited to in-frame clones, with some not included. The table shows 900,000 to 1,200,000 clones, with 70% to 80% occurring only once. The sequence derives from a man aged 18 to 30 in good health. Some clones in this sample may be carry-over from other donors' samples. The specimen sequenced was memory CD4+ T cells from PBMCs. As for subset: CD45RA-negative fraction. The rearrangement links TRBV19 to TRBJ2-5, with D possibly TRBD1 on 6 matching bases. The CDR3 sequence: CASSVNRVGETQYF. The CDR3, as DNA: TGTGCCAGTAGTGTCAACAGGGTTGGAGAGACCCAGTACTTC.